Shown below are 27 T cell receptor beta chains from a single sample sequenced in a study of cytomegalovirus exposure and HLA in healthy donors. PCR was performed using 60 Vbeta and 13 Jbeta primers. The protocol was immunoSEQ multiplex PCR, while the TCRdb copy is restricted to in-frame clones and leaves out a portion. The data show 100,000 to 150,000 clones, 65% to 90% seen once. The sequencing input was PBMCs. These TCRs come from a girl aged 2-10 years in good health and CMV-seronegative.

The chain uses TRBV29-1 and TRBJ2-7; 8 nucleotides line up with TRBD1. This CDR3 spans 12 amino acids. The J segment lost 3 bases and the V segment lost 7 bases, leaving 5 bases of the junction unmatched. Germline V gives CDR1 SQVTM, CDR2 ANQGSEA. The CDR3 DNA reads TGCAGCGCCCGACAGGGGAACTACGAGCAGTACTTC. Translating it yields CSARQGNYEQYF.

The CDR3 sequence is CAWGESGYGYTF. The CDR3 nucleotides read TGTGCCTGGGGTGAATCGGGCTATGGCTACACCTTC. This chain joins TRBV30 and TRBJ1-2; no clear D. The ends were cut back, 5 bases at V and 4 bases at J, with 11 bases in the middle. The V gene's germline CDR1 is GTSNPN and CDR2 SVGIG (reference sequence). This CDR3 spans 12 amino acids.

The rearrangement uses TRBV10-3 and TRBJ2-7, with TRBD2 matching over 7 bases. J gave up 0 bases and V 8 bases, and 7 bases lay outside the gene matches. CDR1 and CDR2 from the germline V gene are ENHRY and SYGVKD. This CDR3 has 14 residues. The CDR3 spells CAIALTSDSYEQYF. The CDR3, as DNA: TGTGCCATCGCATTAACTAGCGACTCCTACGAGCAGTACTTC.

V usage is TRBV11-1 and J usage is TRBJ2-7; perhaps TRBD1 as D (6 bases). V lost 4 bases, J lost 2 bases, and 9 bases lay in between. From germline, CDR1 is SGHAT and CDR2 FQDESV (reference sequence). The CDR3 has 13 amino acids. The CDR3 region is CASSYRQAYEQYF. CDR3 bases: TGTGCCAGCAGCTACCGACAGGCCTACGAGCAGTACTTC.

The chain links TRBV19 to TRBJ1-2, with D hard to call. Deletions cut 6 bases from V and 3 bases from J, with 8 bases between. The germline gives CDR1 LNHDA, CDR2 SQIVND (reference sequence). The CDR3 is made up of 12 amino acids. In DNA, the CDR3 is TGTGCCAGTAGGGACTGGGACTATGGCTACACCTTC. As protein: CASRDWDYGYTF.

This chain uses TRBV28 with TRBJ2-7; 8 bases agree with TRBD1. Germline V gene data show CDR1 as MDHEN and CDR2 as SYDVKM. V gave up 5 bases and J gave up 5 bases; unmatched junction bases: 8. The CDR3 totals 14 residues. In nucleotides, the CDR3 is TGTGCCAGCAGTCGAAGGACAGGGTCCCACGAGCAGTACTTC. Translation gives CASSRRTGSHEQYF.

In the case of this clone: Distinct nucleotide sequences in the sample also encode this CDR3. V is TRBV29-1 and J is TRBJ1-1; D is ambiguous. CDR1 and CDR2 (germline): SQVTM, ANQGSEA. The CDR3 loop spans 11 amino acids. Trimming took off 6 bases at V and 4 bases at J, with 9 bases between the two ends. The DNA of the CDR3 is TGCAGCGTCGGAGGGAGCACTGAAGCTTTCTTT. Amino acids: CSVGGSTEAFF.

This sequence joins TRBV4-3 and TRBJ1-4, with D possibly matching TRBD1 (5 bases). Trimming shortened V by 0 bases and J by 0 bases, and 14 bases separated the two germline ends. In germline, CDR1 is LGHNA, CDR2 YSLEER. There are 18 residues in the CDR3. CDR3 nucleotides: TGCGCCAGCAGCCAAGATGGAGTCAGGGTTTCAACTAATGAAAAACTGTTTTTT. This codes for CASSQDGVRVSTNEKLFF.

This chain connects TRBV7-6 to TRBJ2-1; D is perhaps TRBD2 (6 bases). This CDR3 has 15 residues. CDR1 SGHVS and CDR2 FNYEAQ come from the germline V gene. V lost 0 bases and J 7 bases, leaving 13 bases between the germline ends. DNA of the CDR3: TGTGCCAGCAGCTTAGCTAGCGGAGGACTAAATGAGCAGTTCTTC. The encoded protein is CASSLASGGLNEQFF.

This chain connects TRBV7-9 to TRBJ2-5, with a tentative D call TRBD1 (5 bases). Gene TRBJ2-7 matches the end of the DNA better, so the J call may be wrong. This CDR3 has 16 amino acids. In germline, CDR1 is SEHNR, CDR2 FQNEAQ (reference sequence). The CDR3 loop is CASSLVAGHNFYEQYF. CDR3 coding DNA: TGTGCCAGCAGCTTAGTTGCAGGGCATAATTTCTACGAGCAGTACTTC.

For the CDR3, the DNA is TGTGCCAGCAGTTTATCGGACAGAGGGCACTACGAGCAGTACTTC. This encodes CASSLSDRGHYEQYF. V and J are TRBV27 and TRBJ2-7; D perhaps matches TRBD1 (6 bases). Germline CDR1 is MNHEY and CDR2 is SMNVEV (reference sequence). The V gene lost 0 bases and the J gene lost 3 bases, with 12 bases spanning the gap. This CDR3 has 15 residues.

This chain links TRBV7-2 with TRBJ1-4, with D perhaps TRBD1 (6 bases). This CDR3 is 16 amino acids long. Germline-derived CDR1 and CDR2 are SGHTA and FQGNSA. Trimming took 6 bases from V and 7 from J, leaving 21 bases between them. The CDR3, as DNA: TGTGCCAGCAGTTCAGGTCGGGGGGCGACGGGTGAAAAACTGTTTTTT. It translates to CASSSGRGATGEKLFF.

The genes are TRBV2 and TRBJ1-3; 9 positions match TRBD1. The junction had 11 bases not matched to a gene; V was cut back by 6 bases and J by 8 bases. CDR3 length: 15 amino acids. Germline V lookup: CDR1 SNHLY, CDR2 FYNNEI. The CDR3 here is CASSVRQGGFDTIYF. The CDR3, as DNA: TGTGCCAGCAGCGTTAGACAGGGGGGCTTCGACACCATATATTTT.

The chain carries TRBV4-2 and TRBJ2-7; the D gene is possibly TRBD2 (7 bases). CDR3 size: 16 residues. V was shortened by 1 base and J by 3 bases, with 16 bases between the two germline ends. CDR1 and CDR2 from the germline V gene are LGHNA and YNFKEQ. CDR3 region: CASSQGLGGAIYEQYF. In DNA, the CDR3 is TGTGCCAGCAGCCAAGGATTGGGGGGGGCCATCTACGAGCAGTACTTC.

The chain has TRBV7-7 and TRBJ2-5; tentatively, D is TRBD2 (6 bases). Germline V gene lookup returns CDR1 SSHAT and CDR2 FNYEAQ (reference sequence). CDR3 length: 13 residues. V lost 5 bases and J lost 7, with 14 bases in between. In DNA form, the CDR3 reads TGTGCCAGCAGCCGGGACTTTATGGGGACCCAGTACTTC. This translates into CASSRDFMGTQYF.

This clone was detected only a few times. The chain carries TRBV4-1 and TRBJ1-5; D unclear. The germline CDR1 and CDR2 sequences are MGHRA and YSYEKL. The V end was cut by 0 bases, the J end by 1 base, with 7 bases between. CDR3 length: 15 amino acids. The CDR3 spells CASSQDGESNQPQHF. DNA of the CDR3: TGCGCCAGCAGCCAAGATGGGGAGAGCAATCAGCCCCAGCATTTT.

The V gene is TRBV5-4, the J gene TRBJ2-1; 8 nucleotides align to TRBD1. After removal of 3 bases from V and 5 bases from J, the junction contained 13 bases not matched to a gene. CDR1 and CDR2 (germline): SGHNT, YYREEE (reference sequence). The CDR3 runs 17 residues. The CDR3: CASSSHGTGPLNNEQFF. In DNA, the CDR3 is TGTGCCAGCAGCTCTCATGGGACAGGCCCGTTGAACAATGAGCAGTTCTTC.

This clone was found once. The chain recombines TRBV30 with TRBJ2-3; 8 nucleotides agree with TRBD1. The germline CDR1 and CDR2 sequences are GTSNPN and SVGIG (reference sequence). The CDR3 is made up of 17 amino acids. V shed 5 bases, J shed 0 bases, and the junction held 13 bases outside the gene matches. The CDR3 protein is CAWQDRGRGYSTDTQYF. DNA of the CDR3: TGTGCCTGGCAAGACAGGGGAAGGGGTTACAGCACAGATACGCAGTATTTT.

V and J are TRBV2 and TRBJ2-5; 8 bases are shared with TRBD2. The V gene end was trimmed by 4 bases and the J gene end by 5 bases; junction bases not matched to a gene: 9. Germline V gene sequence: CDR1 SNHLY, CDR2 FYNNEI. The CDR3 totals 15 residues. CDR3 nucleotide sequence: TGTGCCAGCAGTGGGGCGGGGGGCCGAGCGGAGACCCAGTACTTC. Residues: CASSGAGGRAETQYF.

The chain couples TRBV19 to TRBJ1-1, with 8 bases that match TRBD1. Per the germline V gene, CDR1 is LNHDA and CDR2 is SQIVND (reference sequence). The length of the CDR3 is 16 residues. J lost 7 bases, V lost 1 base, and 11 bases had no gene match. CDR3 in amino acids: CASSIGFGTGRDEAFF. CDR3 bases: TGTGCCAGTAGTATAGGCTTCGGGACAGGAAGGGATGAAGCTTTCTTT.

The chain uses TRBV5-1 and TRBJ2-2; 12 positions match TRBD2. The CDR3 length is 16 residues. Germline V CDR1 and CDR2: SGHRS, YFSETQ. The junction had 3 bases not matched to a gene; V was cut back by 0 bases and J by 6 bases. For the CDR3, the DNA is TGCGCCAGCAGCTTGGCCGGGACTAGCGGGTCCGGGGAGCTGTTTTTT. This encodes CASSLAGTSGSGELFF.

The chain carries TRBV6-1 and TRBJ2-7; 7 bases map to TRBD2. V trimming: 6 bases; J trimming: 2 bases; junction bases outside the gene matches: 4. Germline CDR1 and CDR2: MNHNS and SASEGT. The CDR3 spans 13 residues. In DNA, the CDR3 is TGTGCCAGCAGCGGAGGGAGGGCCTACGAGCAGTACTTC. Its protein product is CASSGGRAYEQYF.

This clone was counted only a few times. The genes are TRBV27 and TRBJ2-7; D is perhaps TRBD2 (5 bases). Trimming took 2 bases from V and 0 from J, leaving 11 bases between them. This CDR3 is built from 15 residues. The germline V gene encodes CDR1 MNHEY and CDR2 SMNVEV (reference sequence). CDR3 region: CASSLIGSSSYEQYF. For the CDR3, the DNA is TGTGCCAGCAGTTTAATTGGGAGTAGCTCCTACGAGCAGTACTTC.

CDR3 protein: CASSYSAPAGLETQYF. The CDR3, as DNA: TGTGCCAGCAGTTACTCGGCCCCAGCGGGGTTGGAGACCCAGTACTTC. The rearrangement links TRBV6-5 to TRBJ2-5; 7 nucleotides agree with TRBD2. The germline CDR1 and CDR2 sequences are MNHEY and SVGAGI. The CDR3 runs 16 residues. Germline trimming cut 0 bases from V and 5 bases from J; bases unmatched to any gene: 9.

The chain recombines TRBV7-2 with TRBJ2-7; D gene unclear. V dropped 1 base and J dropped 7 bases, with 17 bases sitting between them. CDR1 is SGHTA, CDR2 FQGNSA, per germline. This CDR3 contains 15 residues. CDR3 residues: CASSLVLGGSGEQYF. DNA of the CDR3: TGTGCCAGCAGCTTAGTTCTCGGCGGCTCCGGGGAGCAGTACTTC.

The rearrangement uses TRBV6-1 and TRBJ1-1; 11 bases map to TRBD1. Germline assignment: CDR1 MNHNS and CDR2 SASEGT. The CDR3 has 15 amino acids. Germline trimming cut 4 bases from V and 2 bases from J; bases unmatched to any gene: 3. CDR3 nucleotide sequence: TGTGCCAGCAGTGGAGGGACAGGGGGTAACACTGAAGCTTTCTTT. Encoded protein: CASSGGTGGNTEAFF.

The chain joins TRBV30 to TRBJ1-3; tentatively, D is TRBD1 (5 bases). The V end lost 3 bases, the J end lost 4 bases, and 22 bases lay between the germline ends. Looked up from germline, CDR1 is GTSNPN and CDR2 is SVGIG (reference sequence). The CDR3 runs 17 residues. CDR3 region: CAWRGGQGRGRGNTIYF. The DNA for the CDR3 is TGTGCCTGGAGGGGGGGTCAGGGACGGGGGAGAGGAAACACCATATATTTT.